The T cell receptor (beta chain) under discussion was sequenced for a study of T cell responses to AZD1222 COVID-19 vaccine. At the level of the study: Pooled samples include second doses given at about 4 or 12 weeks.

Here immunoSEQ multiplex PCR was the method, and the copy in TCRdb shows in-frame clones only, minus some. Of about 140,000 clones detected, more than 80% appear once; the ten largest clones hold around 1.5%. On this clone: Its antigen is currently unknown.

Study-wide results and limits: Reportedly, close to half of spike-specific TCRs are directed against unmutated variant regions. Donors were chiefly white British, with a greater number of females, and clonal diversity was perhaps underestimated.

The source was peripheral blood, collected on day 0 of AZD1222 vaccination. The TCR originated in an adult in good health.

The DNA of the CDR3 is TGTGCCAGTAGTATAGTGTCCGGTACTGAAGCTTTCTTT. Translated, it gives CASSIVSGTEAFF. The chain employs TRBV19 and TRBJ1-1; D call uncertain. Trimming stripped 1 base from V and 5 bases from J, with 8 bases between. CDR3 length: 13 amino acids. CDR1 is LNHDA, CDR2 SQIVND, per germline (reference sequence).